What follows describes a single T cell receptor (beta chain). The antigen is undetermined. The CDR3 sequence is 14 residues long. Germline V gene data show CDR1 as MNHEY and CDR2 as SMNVEV (reference sequence). V was clipped by 6 bases and J by 6 bases, with 17 bases between them. These data originate in a study of cytomegalovirus exposure and HLA in healthy donors. Study-level results: CMV serostatus was the only immune exposure information that was available. Most TCR sequences were seen very rarely across donors, but some public TCRs occurred in many. Earlier analysis looked at TCR beta V segments, and most were productive about 90% or about 30% of the time. There were some 150 TCR beta chains listed as cytomegalovirus-associated.

It was with 60 Vbeta and 13 Jbeta primers that the PCR ran. Data came from immunoSEQ multiplex PCR; TCRdb stores just in-frame clones and leaves some out. The sample shows approximately 190,000 clones, approximately 78% of them seen only once. The receptor comes from a woman between 18 and 30 years old in good health and CMV-seronegative. This chain uses TRBV27 with TRBJ1-1, with D possibly TRBD1 on 5 matching bases. The sample taken for sequencing was PBMCs. The CDR3: CASSIKQGGAEAFF. CDR3 nucleotide sequence: TGTGCCAGCAGCATAAAGCAGGGTGGGGCTGAAGCTTTCTTT.